This T cell receptor (beta chain) was identified in a study of blood T cell dynamics during melanoma immunotherapy. Overall study findings and caveats: Disease-control patients' PBMC repertoires became either more clonal or more diverse at W3.

As to this clone: As yet, its antigen is unknown.

Sample time point: week 3, after first cycle of checkpoint inhibitor. Sequenced by immunoSEQ multiplex PCR; TCRdb stores in-frame clones only, minus some. Among 8,500 to 14,000 clones listed, roughly 87% were seen once. CDR3 size: 14 residues. Germline V lookup: CDR1 SGHAT, CDR2 FQNNGV. V dropped 1 base and J dropped 6 bases, with 13 bases sitting between them. The source of this sequence is a human donor with melanoma. This chain links TRBV11-2 with TRBJ2-7, with a tentative D call TRBD1 (5 bases). This sample comprised blood, obtained from a patient treated with checkpoint blockade. The CDR3 DNA reads TGTGCCAGCAGCTTAGGTGGGCGGACACGCGAGCAGTACTTC. Its translation is CASSLGGRTREQYF.